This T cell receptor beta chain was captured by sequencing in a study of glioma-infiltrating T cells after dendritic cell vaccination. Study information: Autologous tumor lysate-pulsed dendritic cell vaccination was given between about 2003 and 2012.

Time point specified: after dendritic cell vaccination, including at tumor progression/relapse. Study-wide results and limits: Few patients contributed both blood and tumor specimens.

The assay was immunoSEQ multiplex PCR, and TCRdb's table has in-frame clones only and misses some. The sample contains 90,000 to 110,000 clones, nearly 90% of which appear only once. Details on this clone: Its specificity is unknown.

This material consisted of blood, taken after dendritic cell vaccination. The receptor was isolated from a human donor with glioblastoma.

The CDR3 region has the DNA TGCGCCAGCAGCGAGGGGGGGCAGAGCCCCTATGGCTACACCTTC. Protein: CASSEGGQSPYGYTF. The chain has TRBV5-1 and TRBJ1-2, with D perhaps TRBD1 (6 bases). This CDR3 has 15 amino acids. The germline V and J ends were trimmed by 4 bases and 4 bases, with 17 bases remaining between them. CDR1 is SGHRS and CDR2 is YFSETQ in the germline V gene.